These 21 T cell receptor beta chains came from one sample sequenced in a study of T cell repertoires in cytomegalovirus infection. The antigens of these receptors remain unknown. TCRdb reprocessed the reads with MiXCR, giving one entry per CDR3 protein. The sample contains under 850,000 distinct CDR3 sequences, around a third of which appear only once. The starting material was cultured PBMCs, obtained from culture after CMV antigen stimulation. Every receptor here comes from a human donor in good health (CMV status not recorded). Some clones in this sample may be carry-over from other donors' samples.

This sequence joins TRBV7-4 and TRBJ1-3; no definite D call. CDR1 and CDR2 from the germline V gene are SGHVT and SQSDAQ. V lost 5 bases, J lost 7 bases, and 15 bases lay in between. The length of the CDR3 is 14 residues. The CDR3 protein is CASSPPQVGNTIYF. CDR3 nucleotide sequence: TGTGCCAGCAGCCCCCCCCAAGTTGGCAACACCATATATTTT.

Only a few counts were recorded for this clonotype. The chain is built from TRBV7-4 and TRBJ2-7, with D hard to call. Trimming cost V 3 bases and J 1 base, with 7 bases left between them. The CDR3 totals 13 residues. Germline loops: CDR1 SGHVT, CDR2 SQSDAQ. The CDR3: CASSFRRSYEQYF. The CDR3 nucleotides are TGTGCCAGCAGCTTCCGCCGATCCTACGAGCAGTACTTC.

V gene TRBV27 combines with J gene TRBJ2-1, with 10 bases that match TRBD2. J gave up 7 bases and V 6 bases, and 6 bases lay outside the gene matches. Per germline, CDR1 MNHEY and CDR2 SMNVEV (reference sequence). CDR3 length: 14 amino acids. CDR3 DNA sequence: TGTGCCAGCAGCATCTCTAGCGGGAGTAATGAGCAGTTCTTC. It is translated as CASSISSGSNEQFF.

There are many counts of this clonotype. The genes are TRBV5-6 and TRBJ2-1; unclear D gene. The germline gives CDR1 SGHDT, CDR2 YYEEEE. V was clipped by 1 base and J by 14 bases, with 16 bases between them. The CDR3 spans 13 residues. The CDR3 nucleotides read TGTGCCAGCAGCTTGACGATGGCGGCGACGGAGTTCTTC. As protein: CASSLTMAATEFF.

V usage is TRBV6-2 or TRBV6-3 and J usage is TRBJ2-1, with 9 bases fitting TRBD2. V trimming: 5 bases; J trimming: 7 bases; junction bases outside the gene matches: 9. This CDR3 contains 15 residues. Germline V gives CDR1 MNHEY, CDR2 SVGEGT. The CDR3 DNA is TGTGCCAGCAGTCGGCGGGAGGGCCTCTTTAATGAGCAGTTCTTC. Translating it yields CASSRREGLFNEQFF.

The chain couples TRBV12-3 or TRBV12-4 to TRBJ1-1; D is perhaps TRBD1 (5 bases). The CDR3 is 14 amino acids. Trimming removed 3 bases from V and 6 bases from J, with 14 bases in between. CDR3 sequence: CASSFQGAGAEAFF. The DNA of the CDR3 is TGTGCCAGCAGTTTTCAAGGGGCCGGGGCTGAAGCTTTCTTT.

In this sample, this clonotype turned up a few times. This chain links TRBV5-4 with TRBJ2-7; either TRBD1 or TRBD2 may fit D (5 bases each). The CDR3 sequence is 16 residues long. V lost 3 bases and J 5 bases, leaving 21 bases between the germline ends. Germline CDR1 is SGHNT and CDR2 is YYREEE (reference sequence). CDR3 protein: CASSSLLVRGVHEQYF. The CDR3 nucleotides are TGTGCCAGCAGCTCTTTACTAGTACGGGGCGTACACGAGCAGTACTTC. The full variable domain, in which reference TRBV5-4 and TRBJ2-7 provide the parts outside the CDR3, is ETGVTQSPTHLIKTRGQQVTLRCSSQSGHNTVSWYQQALGQGPQFIFQYYREEENGRGNFPPRFSGLQFPNYSSELNVNALELDDSALYLCASSSLLVRGVHEQYFGPGTRLTVT.

This clonotype was found a few times. The chain employs TRBV7-9 and TRBJ2-6; 7 bases align to TRBD2. J gave up 0 bases and V 5 bases, and 13 bases lay outside the gene matches. Germline CDR1 is SEHNR and CDR2 is FQNEAQ (reference sequence). The CDR3 contains 19 residues. CDR3 sequence: CASSPYGTGGPSGANVLTF. In DNA, the CDR3 is TGTGCCAGCAGCCCCTACGGTACGGGAGGACCCTCTGGGGCCAACGTCCTGACTTTC. Based on the CDR3 plus reference TRBV7-9 and TRBJ2-6, the full variable domain is DTGVSQNPRHKITKRGQNVTFRCDPISEHNRLYWYRQTLGQGPEFLTYFQNEAQLEKSRLLSDRFSAERPKGSFSTLEIQRTEQGDSAMYLCASSPYGTGGPSGANVLTFGAGSRLTVL.

This clonotype has just one count. V usage is TRBV20-1 and J usage is TRBJ2-7; 8 bases agree with TRBD1. This CDR3 has 15 residues. The V and J ends lost 6 bases and 1 base, in that order; junction bases with no gene match: 11. Germline V gene data show CDR1 as DFQATT and CDR2 as SNEGSKA (reference sequence). Here the CDR3 DNA reads TGCAGTGCCAATAGCCGACAGGGGCGATCCTACGAGCAGTACTTC. This gives the protein CSANSRQGRSYEQYF.

The chain combines TRBV6-5 with TRBJ2-1; TRBD2 matches at 7 bases. The V and J ends lost 9 bases and 5 bases, in that order; junction bases with no gene match: 10. Germline V gene data show CDR1 as MNHEY and CDR2 as SVGAGI. CDR3 length: 14 residues. In DNA form, the CDR3 reads TGTGCCAGAAGTCAGCGCGGGGGACACAATGAGCAGTTCTTC. Its protein product is CARSQRGGHNEQFF.

The CDR3 nucleotides are TGTGCCATCAGTACCGGGACAGGGAACTATGGCTACACCTTC. It translates to CAISTGTGNYGYTF. The rearrangement links TRBV10-3 to TRBJ1-2, with TRBD1 matching 9 bases. Losses at the gene ends were 5 bases for V and 2 bases for J; bases not matched to a gene: 3. This CDR3 spans 14 amino acids. Germline CDR1 ENHRY, CDR2 SYGVKD.

V usage is TRBV19 and J usage is TRBJ1-1, with TRBD1 matching over 8 bases. Germline-derived CDR1 and CDR2 are LNHDA and SQIVND (reference sequence). The CDR3 spans 14 residues. V trimming: 6 bases; J trimming: 0 bases; junction bases outside the gene matches: 3. CDR3 protein: CASRWDRMNTEAFF. The CDR3 coding sequence is TGTGCCAGTAGATGGGACAGGATGAACACTGAAGCTTTCTTT. Complete variable domain (other parts from reference TRBV19 and TRBJ1-1): DGGITQSPKYLFRKEGQNVTLSCEQNLNHDAMYWYRQDPGQGLRLIYYSQIVNDFQKGDIAEGYSVSREKKESFPLTVTSAQKNPTAFYLCASRWDRMNTEAFFGQGTRLTVV.

The chain couples TRBV5-6 to TRBJ2-7; D is uncertain. CDR1 is SGHDT, CDR2 YYEEEE, per germline. V lost 4 bases and J 7 bases, leaving 18 bases between the germline ends. The length of the CDR3 is 14 residues. The CDR3 DNA is TGTGCCAGCAGCCTCCGGGCCTATACGGTAGAGCAGTACTTC. As protein: CASSLRAYTVEQYF.

This clonotype occurred a few times. The chain is built from TRBV7-9 and TRBJ1-4; D may be TRBD1 (6 bases). There are 15 residues in the CDR3. Trimming took off 8 bases at V and 5 bases at J, with 18 bases between the two ends. Germline CDR1 is SEHNR and CDR2 is FQNEAQ (reference sequence). CDR3 in amino acids: CASENRARGNEKLFF. In nucleotides, the CDR3 is TGTGCCAGCGAAAACAGGGCCCGCGGCAATGAAAAACTGTTTTTT.

The chain uses TRBV7-4 and TRBJ1-4, with D unclear. Trimming took 1 base from V and 4 from J, leaving 7 bases between them. CDR1 SGHVT and CDR2 SQSDAQ come from the germline V gene. The CDR3 covers 14 residues. The CDR3 is CASSLDGNNEKLFF. The CDR3 region has the DNA TGTGCCAGCAGCTTAGATGGAAATAATGAAAAACTGTTTTTT.

J is TRBJ1-5 and V is TRBV7-2; D may be TRBD1 (6 bases). The CDR3 is 13 residues long. Germline-derived CDR1 and CDR2 are SGHTA and FQGNSA. Trimming pared 5 bases from V and 7 bases from J, leaving 12 bases between. In nucleotides, the CDR3 is TGTGCCAGCAGCACAGGGTTCGGGCAGCCCCAGCATTTT. Encoded protein: CASSTGFGQPQHF.

The chain recombines TRBV7-2 with TRBJ2-3; 7 nucleotides match TRBD1. This CDR3 comprises 13 residues. Germline V lookup: CDR1 SGHTA, CDR2 FQGNSA. The V and J ends lost 5 bases and 5 bases, in that order; junction bases with no gene match: 4. The CDR3 DNA sequence: TGTGCCAGCAGCGAGGGGGCCCGAGATACGCAGTATTTT. Its protein product is CASSEGARDTQYF.

The rearrangement uses TRBV29-1 and TRBJ1-1, with 7 bases lining up with TRBD1. The CDR3 contains 16 residues. V was clipped by 4 bases and J by 6 bases; unmatched bases: 17. The V gene's germline CDR1 is SQVTM and CDR2 ANQGSEA. In nucleotides, the CDR3 is TGCAGCGTTGGAGGACCCCCCAACAGGGGCTGGGCTGAAGCTTTCTTT. This codes for CSVGGPPNRGWAEAFF. Full variable domain (outside the CDR3, taken from reference TRBV29-1 and TRBJ1-1): SAVISQKPSRDICQRGTSLTIQCQVDSQVTMMFWYRQQPGQSLTLIATANQGSEATYESGFVIDKFPISRPNLTFSTLTVSNMSPEDSSIYLCSVGGPPNRGWAEAFFGQGTRLTVV.

The chain is built from TRBV7-9 and TRBJ2-1, with TRBD2 matching 10 bases. With 5 bases clipped from V and 8 bases from J, the junction kept 9 bases outside the gene matches. Germline assignment: CDR1 SEHNR and CDR2 FQNEAQ (reference sequence). The CDR3 contains 15 residues. The CDR3 is CASSLRLAGLDEQFF. In nucleotides, the CDR3 is TGTGCCAGCAGCCTCAGACTAGCGGGTCTGGATGAGCAGTTCTTC.

The chain carries TRBV5-4 and TRBJ2-7, with D perhaps TRBD2 (6 bases). Germline V gene data show CDR1 as SGHNT and CDR2 as YYREEE (reference sequence). The ends were cut back, 4 bases at V and 2 bases at J, with 10 bases in the middle. There are 13 residues in the CDR3. This CDR3 is CASSSGPAYEQYF. In DNA, the CDR3 is TGTGCCAGCAGCAGCGGGCCCGCCTACGAGCAGTACTTC.

In its sample, this clonotype was seen a few times. The chain couples TRBV11-3 to TRBJ1-3; TRBD1 aligns across 7 bases. Trimming took 4 bases from V and 0 from J; bases not matched to a gene: 6. Germline values: CDR1 SGHNT, CDR2 YENEEA. The CDR3 totals 16 residues. CDR3: CASSCRDSYSGNTIYF. The CDR3 DNA reads as TGTGCCAGCAGCTGCCGGGACAGCTACTCTGGAAACACCATATATTTT.